The TCR beta chain described here comes from a study of blood T cell repertoires in COVID-19. Study in general: T cells, B-cell-depleted T cells, or PBMCs provided the cDNA or gDNA that served as material.

Study processing details: Reference gene primer amplification in the assay estimated nucleated cell counts. TCRdb's table, derived via immunoSEQ multiplex PCR, lists solely in-frame clones and lacks some. Clone size and the V and J calls come from that table; the DNA yielded D and trimming. The table has 150,000 to 250,000 clones, about 86% seen once. This study enrolled people aged 18 to 89 from around 25 US geographic areas. J was trimmed by 0 bases and V by 0 bases; bases with no gene match: 2. Germline values: CDR1 SGHTA, CDR2 FQGTGA. The CDR3 length is 16 residues. The sequenced sample consisted of PBMCs or T cells enriched from blood (not recorded which). The origin of this receptor is a middle-aged man who had recovered from COVID-19. This chain connects TRBV7-3 to TRBJ1-2; 9 nucleotides match TRBD1. The CDR3 here is CASSLTGQGSNYGYTF. CDR3 nucleotide sequence: TGTGCCAGCAGCTTAACGGGACAGGGATCTAACTATGGCTACACCTTC.